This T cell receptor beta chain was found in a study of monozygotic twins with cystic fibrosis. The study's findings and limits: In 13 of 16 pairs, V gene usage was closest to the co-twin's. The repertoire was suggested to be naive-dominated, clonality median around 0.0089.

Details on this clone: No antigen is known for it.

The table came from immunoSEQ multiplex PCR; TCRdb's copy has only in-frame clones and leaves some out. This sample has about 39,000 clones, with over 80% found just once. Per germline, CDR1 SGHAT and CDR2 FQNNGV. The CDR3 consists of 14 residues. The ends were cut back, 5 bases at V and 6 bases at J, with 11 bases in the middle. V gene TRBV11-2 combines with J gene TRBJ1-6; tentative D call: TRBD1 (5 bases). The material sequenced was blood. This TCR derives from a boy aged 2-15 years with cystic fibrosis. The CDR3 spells CASSPEGRNSPLHF. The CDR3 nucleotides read TGTGCCAGCAGCCCCGAGGGGCGTAATTCACCCCTCCACTTT.